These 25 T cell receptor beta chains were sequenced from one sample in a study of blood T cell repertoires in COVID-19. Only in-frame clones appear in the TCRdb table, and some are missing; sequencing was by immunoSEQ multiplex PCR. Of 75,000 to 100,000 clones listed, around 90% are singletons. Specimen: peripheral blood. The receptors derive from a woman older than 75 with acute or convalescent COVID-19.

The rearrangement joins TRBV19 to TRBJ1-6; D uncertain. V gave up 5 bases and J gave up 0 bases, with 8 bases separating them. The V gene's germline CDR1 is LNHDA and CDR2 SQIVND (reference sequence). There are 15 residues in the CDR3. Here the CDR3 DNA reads TGTGCCAGTAGTTCACAGAGCTCCTATAATTCACCCCTCCACTTT. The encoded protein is CASSSQSSYNSPLHF.

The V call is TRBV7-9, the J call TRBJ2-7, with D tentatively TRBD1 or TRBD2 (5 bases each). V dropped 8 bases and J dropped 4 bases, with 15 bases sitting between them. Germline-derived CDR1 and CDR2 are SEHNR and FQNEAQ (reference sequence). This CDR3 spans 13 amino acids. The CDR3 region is CASSLGPRYEQYF. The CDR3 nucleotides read TGTGCCAGCTCCTTGGGACCGCGGTACGAGCAGTACTTC. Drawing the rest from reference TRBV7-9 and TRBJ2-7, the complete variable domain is DTGVSQNPRHKITKRGQNVTFRCDPISEHNRLYWYRQTLGQGPEFLTYFQNEAQLEKSRLLSDRFSAERPKGSFSTLEIQRTEQGDSAMYLCASSLGPRYEQYFGPGTRLTVT.

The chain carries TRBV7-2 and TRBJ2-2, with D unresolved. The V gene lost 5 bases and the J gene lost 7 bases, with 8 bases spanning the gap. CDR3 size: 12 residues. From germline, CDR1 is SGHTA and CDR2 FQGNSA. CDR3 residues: CASSQLNGELFF. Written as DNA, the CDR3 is TGTGCCAGCAGCCAACTCAACGGGGAGCTGTTTTTT.

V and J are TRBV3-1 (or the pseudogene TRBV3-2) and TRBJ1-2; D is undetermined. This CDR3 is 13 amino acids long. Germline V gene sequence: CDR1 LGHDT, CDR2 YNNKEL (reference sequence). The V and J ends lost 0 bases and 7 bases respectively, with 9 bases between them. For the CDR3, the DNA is TGTGCCAGCAGCCAAGAGATAGGGAGTGGCTACACCTTC. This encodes CASSQEIGSGYTF.

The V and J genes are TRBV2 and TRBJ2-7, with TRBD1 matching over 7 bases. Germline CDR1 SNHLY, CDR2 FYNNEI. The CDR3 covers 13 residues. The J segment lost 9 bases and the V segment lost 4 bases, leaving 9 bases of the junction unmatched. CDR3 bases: TGTGCCAGCAGTGTTAGGCAGGGGGAATGGCAGTACTTC. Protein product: CASSVRQGEWQYF.

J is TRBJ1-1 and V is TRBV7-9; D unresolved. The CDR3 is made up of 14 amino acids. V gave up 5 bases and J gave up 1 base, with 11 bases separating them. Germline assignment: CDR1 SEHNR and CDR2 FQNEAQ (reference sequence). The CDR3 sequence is CASSPYLSNTEAFF. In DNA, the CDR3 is TGTGCCAGCAGCCCCTACCTTTCGAACACTGAAGCTTTCTTT.

The CDR3 loop reads CASLAVISYEQYF. CDR3 DNA: TGTGCCAGCTTGGCCGTGATTTCCTACGAGCAGTACTTC. This chain connects TRBV6-5 to TRBJ2-7; D unresolved. Trimming took off 8 bases at V and 1 base at J, with 12 bases between the two ends. Germline V lookup: CDR1 MNHEY, CDR2 SVGAGI. CDR3 length: 13 amino acids.

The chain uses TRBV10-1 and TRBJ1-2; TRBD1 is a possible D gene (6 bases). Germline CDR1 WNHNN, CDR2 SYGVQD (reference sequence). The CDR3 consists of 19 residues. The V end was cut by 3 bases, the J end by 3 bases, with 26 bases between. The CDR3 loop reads CASSEGGYGWGVTDYGYTF. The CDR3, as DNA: TGCGCCAGCAGTGAAGGGGGTTACGGTTGGGGCGTTACGGACTATGGCTACACCTTC.

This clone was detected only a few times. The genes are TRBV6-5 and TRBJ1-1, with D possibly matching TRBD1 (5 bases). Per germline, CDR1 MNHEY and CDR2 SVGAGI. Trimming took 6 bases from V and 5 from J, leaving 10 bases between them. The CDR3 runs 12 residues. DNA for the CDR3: TGTGCCAGCAGAGCCGGGGGAACTGAAGCTTTCTTT. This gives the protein CASRAGGTEAFF.

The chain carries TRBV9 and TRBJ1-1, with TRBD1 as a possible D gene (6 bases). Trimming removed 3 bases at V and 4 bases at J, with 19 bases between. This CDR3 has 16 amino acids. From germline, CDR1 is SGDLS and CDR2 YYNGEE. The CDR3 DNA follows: TGTGCCAGCAGCGCAGGCCTGACAGGACCAGGCACTGAAGCTTTCTTT. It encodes CASSAGLTGPGTEAFF.

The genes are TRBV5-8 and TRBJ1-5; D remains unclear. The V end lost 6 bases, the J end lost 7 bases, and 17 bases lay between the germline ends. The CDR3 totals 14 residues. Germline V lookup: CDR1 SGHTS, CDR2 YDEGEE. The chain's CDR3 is CASTSIGSQQPQHF. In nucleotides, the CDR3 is TGTGCCAGCACCTCCATCGGGTCGCAACAGCCCCAGCATTTT.

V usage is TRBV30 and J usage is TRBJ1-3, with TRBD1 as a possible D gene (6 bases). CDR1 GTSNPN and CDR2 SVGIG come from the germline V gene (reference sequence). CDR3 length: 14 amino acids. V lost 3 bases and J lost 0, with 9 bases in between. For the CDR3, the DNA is TGTGCCTGGAGGAGGGGGTTCTCTGGAAACACCATATATTTT. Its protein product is CAWRRGFSGNTIYF.

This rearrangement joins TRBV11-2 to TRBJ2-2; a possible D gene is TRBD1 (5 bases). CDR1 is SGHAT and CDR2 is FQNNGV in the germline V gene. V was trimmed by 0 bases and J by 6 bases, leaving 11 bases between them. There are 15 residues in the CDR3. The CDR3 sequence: CASSLDPRVAGELFF. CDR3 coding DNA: TGTGCCAGCAGCTTAGATCCCAGGGTCGCCGGGGAGCTGTTTTTT.

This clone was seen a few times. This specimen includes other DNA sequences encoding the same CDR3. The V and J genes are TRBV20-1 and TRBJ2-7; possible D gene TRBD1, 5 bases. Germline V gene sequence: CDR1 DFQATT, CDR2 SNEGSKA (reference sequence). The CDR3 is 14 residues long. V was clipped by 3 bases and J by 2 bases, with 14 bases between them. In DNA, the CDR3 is TGCAGTGCTAGTTCCTTTACAGGAGCCTACGAGCAGTACTTC. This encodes CSASSFTGAYEQYF.

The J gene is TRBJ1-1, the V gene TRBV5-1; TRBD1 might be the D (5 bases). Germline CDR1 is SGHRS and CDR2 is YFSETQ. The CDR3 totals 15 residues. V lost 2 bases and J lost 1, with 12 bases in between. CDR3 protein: CASSLTNQGNTEAFF. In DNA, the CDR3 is TGCGCCAGCAGCTTAACAAATCAGGGGAACACTGAAGCTTTCTTT.

This CDR3 is CASSEAGTGARTDTQYF. The CDR3 DNA reads as TGTGCCAGCAGTGAAGCGGGGACAGGCGCTCGCACAGATACGCAGTATTTT. The chain carries TRBV6-1 and TRBJ2-3; 8 bases align to TRBD1. Germline V gene data show CDR1 as MNHNS and CDR2 as SASEGT. V trimming: 0 bases; J trimming: 1 base; junction bases outside the gene matches: 6. This CDR3 is built from 17 residues.

This CDR3 is CASTYLRGRGHGANVLTF. CDR3 bases: TGTGCCAGCACCTACTTAAGGGGTAGGGGGCATGGGGCCAACGTCCTGACTTTC. The rearrangement links TRBV28 to TRBJ2-6, with 7 bases matching TRBD1. The CDR3 totals 18 residues. J gave up 3 bases and V 7 bases, and 15 bases lay outside the gene matches. Germline V gene lookup returns CDR1 MDHEN and CDR2 SYDVKM.

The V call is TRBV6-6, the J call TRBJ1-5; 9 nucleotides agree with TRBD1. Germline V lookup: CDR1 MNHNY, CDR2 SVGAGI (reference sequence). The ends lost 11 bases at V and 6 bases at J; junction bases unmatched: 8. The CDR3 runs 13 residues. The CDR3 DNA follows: TGTGCCGGGGTACAGGGGGCGGGTCAGCCCCAGCATTTT. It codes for CAGVQGAGQPQHF.

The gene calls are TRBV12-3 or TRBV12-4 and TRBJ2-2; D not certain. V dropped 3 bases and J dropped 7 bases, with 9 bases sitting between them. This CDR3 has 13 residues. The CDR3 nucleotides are TGTGCCAGCAGTTTCTATAGCCTCGGGGAGCTGTTTTTT. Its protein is CASSFYSLGELFF.

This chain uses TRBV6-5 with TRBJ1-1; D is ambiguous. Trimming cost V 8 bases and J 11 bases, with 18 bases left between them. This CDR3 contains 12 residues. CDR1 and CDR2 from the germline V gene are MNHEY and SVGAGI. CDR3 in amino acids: CASGVTGVYAFF. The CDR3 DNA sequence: TGTGCCAGCGGGGTTACCGGGGTGTATGCTTTCTTT.

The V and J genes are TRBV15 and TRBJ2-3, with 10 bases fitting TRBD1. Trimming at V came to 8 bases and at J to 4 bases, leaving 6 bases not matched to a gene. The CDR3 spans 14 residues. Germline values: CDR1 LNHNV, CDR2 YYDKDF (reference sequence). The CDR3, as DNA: TGTGCCACCGCCCGGGACAGGGGCCCAGATACGCAGTATTTT. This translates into CATARDRGPDTQYF. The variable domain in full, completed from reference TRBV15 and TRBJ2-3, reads DAMVIQNPRYQVTQFGKPVTLSCSQTLNHNVMYWYQQKSSQAPKLLFHYYDKDFNNEADTPDNFQSRRPNTSFCFLDIRSPGLGDTAMYLCATARDRGPDTQYFGPGTRLTVL.

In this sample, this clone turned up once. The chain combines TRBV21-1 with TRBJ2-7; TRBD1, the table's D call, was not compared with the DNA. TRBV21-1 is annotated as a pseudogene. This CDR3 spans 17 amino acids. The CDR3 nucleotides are TGTGCCAGCATTGTGAAGACAGGGTCCGAAACTTACTACGAGCAGTACTTC. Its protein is CASIVKTGSETYYEQYF.

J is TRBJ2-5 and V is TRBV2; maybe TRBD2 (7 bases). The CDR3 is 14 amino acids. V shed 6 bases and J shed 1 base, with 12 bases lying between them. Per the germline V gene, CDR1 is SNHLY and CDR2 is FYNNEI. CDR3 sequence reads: CASRGGLSQETQYF. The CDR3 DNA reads TGTGCCAGCAGAGGGGGACTATCCCAAGAGACCCAGTACTTC. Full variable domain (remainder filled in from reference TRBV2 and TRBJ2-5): EPEVTQTPSHQVTQMGQEVILRCVPISNHLYFYWYRQILGQKVEFLVSFYNNEISEKSEIFDDQFSVERPDGSNFTLKIRSTKLEDSAMYFCASRGGLSQETQYFGPGTRLLVL.

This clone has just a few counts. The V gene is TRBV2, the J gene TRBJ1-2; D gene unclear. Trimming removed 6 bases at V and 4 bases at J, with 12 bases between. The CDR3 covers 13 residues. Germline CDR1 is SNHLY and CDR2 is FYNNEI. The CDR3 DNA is TGTGCCAGCAGCGTCGACATATTCTATGGCTACACCTTC. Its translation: CASSVDIFYGYTF.

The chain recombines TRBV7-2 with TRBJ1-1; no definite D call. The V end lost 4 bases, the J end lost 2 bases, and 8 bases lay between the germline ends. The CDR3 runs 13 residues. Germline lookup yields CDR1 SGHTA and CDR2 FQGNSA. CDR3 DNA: TGTGCCAGCAGCTCCACAGTAAACACTGAAGCTTTCTTT. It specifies CASSSTVNTEAFF.